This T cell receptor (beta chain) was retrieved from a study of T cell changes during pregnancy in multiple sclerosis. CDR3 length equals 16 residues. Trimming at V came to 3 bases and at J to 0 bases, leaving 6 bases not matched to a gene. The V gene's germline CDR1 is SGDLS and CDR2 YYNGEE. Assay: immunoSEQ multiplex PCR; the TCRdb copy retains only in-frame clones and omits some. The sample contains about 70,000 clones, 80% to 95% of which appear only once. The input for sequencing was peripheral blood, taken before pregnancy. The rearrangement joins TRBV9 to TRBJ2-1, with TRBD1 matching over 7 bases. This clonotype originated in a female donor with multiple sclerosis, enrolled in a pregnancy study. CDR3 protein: CASSEGTASSYNEQFF. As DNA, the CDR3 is TGTGCCAGCAGCGAGGGGACAGCTTCCTCCTACAATGAGCAGTTCTTC.